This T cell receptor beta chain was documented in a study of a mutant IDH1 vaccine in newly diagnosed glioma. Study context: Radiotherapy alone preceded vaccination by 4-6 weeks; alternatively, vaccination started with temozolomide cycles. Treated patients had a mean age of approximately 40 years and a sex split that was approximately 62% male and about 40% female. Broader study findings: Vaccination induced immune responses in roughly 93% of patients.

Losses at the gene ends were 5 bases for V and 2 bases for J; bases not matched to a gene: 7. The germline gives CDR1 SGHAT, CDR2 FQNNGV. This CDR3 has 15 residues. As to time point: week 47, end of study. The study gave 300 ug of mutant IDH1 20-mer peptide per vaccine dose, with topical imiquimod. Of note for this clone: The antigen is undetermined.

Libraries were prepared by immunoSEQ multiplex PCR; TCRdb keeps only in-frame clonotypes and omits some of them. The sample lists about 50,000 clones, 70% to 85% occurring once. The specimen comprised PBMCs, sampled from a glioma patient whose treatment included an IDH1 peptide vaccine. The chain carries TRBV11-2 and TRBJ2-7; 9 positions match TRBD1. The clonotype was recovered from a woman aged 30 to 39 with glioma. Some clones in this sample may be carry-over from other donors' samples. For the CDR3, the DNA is TGTGCCAGCAGCCTAACCGGGACAGGGACCTACGAGCAGTACTTC. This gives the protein CASSLTGTGTYEQYF.